This is a list of T cell receptor beta chains from one sample in a study of cytomegalovirus exposure and HLA in healthy donors. Sequencing was performed with immunoSEQ multiplex PCR; in TCRdb, only in-frame clones are kept and a portion is missing. The sample includes 160,000 or so clones, roughly 87% of them seen just once. Specimen: PBMCs. The source is a woman in her forties or fifties in good health and CMV-seronegative. Both conserved end residues are part of each CDR3. D genes are given only for firm matches. Clone size is given for some rows only: seen once, a few or many times, or a class if the clone is expanded.

-	TRBV5-6	-	TRBJ2-6	CASTMWPRSGANVLTF	TGTGCCTCAACCATGTGGCCTCGCTCTGGGGCCAACGTCCTGACTTTC
TRBD1	TRBV11-2	once	TRBJ2-7	CASSSGTGAYEQYF	TGTGCCAGCAGCTCGGGGACAGGGGCCTACGAGCAGTACTTC
TRBD1	TRBV6-5	-	TRBJ2-5	CASSSQPGQEETQYF	TGTGCCAGCAGTAGTCAGCCGGGACAGGAAGAGACCCAGTACTTC
TRBD1	TRBV27	-	TRBJ2-7	CASSLLLGQGPSYEQYF	TGTGCCAGCAGCCTTTTACTTGGACAGGGGCCTTCCTACGAGCAGTACTTC
-	TRBV5-1	-	TRBJ2-7	CASSIQGVGNYEQYF	TGCGCCAGCAGCATCCAGGGTGTTGGAAACTACGAGCAGTACTTC
TRBD2	TRBV9	-	TRBJ2-7	CASSPGGLAGYEQYF	TGTGCCAGCAGCCCAGGAGGACTAGCGGGTTACGAGCAGTACTTC
-	TRBV18	-	TRBJ2-5	CASLRRENQETQYF	TGTGCCAGCTTACGCCGGGAGAATCAAGAGACCCAGTACTTC
-	TRBV29-1	-	TRBJ2-3	CSVDADLGWPDTQYF	TGCAGCGTTGATGCGGACTTAGGTTGGCCAGATACGCAGTATTTT
-	TRBV5-8	-	TRBJ1-2	CASSRRLYGYTF	TGTGCCAGCAGCAGGAGGCTCTATGGCTACACCTTC
-	TRBV6-5	-	TRBJ1-5	CASSTGSNQPQHF	TGTGCCAGCAGTACAGGTAGCAATCAGCCCCAGCATTTT
-	TRBV20-1	-	TRBJ2-7	CSAEEGYEQYF	TGCAGTGCCGAGGAGGGCTACGAGCAGTACTTC
-	TRBV5-4	-	TRBJ2-7	CASGSGGRVAGEQYF	TGTGCCAGCGGGTCAGGCGGGCGGGTTGCTGGCGAGCAGTACTTC
-	TRBV15	-	TRBJ1-5	CATSRATNRQPQHF	TGTGCCACCAGCAGAGCGACAAATAGGCAGCCCCAGCATTTT
-	TRBV5-4	-	TRBJ1-1	CASSFPDRNTEAFF	TGTGCCAGCAGCTTCCCAGACAGGAACACTGAAGCTTTCTTT
-	TRBV19	-	TRBJ2-3	CATRGQTDTQYF	TGTGCCACTAGGGGACAAACAGATACGCAGTATTTT
-	TRBV18	-	TRBJ2-7	CASSPGGYEQYF	TGTGCCAGCTCACCAGGAGGGTACGAGCAGTACTTC
TRBD1	TRBV2	-	TRBJ1-2	CASSEGIWAGGYGYTF	TGTGCCAGCAGTGAAGGGATTTGGGCAGGGGGCTATGGCTACACCTTC
TRBD1	TRBV10-3	few	TRBJ2-7	CAISEPGTGRRNEQYF	TGTGCCATCAGTGAGCCCGGGACAGGGCGGAGGAACGAGCAGTACTTC
TRBD1	TRBV15	-	TRBJ2-4	CATSRERAGTGYFGVKNIQYF	TGTGCCACCAGCAGAGAAAGGGCGGGGACAGGCTACTTCGGGGTCAAAAACATTCAGTACTTC
-	TRBV15	-	TRBJ1-5	CATSRGSGGNQPQHF	TGTGCCACCAGCAGAGGGAGTGGGGGGAATCAGCCCCAGCATTTT